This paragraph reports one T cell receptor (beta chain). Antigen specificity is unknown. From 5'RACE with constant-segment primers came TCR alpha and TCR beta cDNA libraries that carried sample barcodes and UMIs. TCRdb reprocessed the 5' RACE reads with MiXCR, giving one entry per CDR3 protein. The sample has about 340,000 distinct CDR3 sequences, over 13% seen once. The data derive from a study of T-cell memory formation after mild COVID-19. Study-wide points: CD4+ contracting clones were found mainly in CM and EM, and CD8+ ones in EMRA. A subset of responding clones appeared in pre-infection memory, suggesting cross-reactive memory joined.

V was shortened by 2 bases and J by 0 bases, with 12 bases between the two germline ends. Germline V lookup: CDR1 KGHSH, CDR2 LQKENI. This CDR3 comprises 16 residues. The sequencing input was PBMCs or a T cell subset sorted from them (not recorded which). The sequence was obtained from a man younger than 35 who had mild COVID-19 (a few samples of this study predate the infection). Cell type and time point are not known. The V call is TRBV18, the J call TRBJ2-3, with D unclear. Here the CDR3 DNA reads TGTGCCAGCTCACCATCGTCGGAACTTAGCACAGATACGCAGTATTTT. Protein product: CASSPSSELSTDTQYF.